Listed here is a single TCR beta chain. The data originate from a study of blood T cell repertoires in COVID-19. Study-wide background: Samples taken during acute and convalescent COVID-19 were collected in the United States, Italy and Spain. The analysed material was cDNA or gDNA that came from T cells, B-cell-depleted T cells, or PBMCs.

Source study methods: Amplified reference gene primers provided the basis for estimating nucleated cell counts. Measured with immunoSEQ multiplex PCR; TCRdb has only the in-frame clones, and not every one. That table is the source of V, J and clone size, and D and trimming were worked out from the DNA. Of 46,000 or so clones in the sample, roughly 88% were seen once. Per germline, CDR1 LNHDA and CDR2 SQIVND (reference sequence). This CDR3 has 13 residues. J lost 4 bases, V lost 5 bases, and 3 bases had no gene match. The sequence was obtained from a man in his forties or fifties with acute or convalescent COVID-19. Specimen: peripheral blood. The chain combines TRBV19 with TRBJ1-1, with 8 nucleotides matching TRBD1. The CDR3 loop reads CASSVDRGTEAFF. CDR3 sequence (DNA): TGTGCCAGTAGTGTTGACAGGGGCACTGAAGCTTTCTTT.